At least ten counts were recorded for the clone carrying this T cell receptor (beta chain). Its antigen is currently unknown. CDR3 length: 14 residues. Between the trimmed V and J ends, which lost 5 bases and 5 bases, there was a span of 18 bases. Germline V lookup: CDR1 SQVTM, CDR2 ANQGSEA. This sample is drawn from a study of identical twins. Findings of the study overall: The abundant beta clonotypes from cord blood had fewer insertions, and memory repertoires had none of this. The analysis was cross-sectional rather than longitudinal within donors. Out-of-frame alpha sequences that twins shared showed excess low generation probability. Researchers caution that invariant MAIT and iNKT cells could partly confound zero-insertion analyses.

Using its own MiXCR run on the 5' RACE reads, TCRdb lists one record per CDR3 protein. The sample lists about 530,000 distinct CDR3 sequences, roughly 15% occurring once. The same sample was also studied in work on yellow fever vaccine responses in identical twins.

The TCR originated in a woman between 18 and 29 years old in good health. This chain joins TRBV29-1 and TRBJ1-1, with D possibly matching TRBD1 (6 bases). Sequencing was done on a sample of CD4+ T cells sorted from blood. The CDR3 reads CSVFGGQTETEAFF. The CDR3 nucleotides are TGCAGCGTTTTTGGAGGACAGACAGAGACTGAAGCTTTCTTT.